This T cell receptor (beta chain) was retrieved from a study of T cell clonotyping in hematopoietic cell transplantation. Study observations and caveats: Graft donor and pretransplant recipient Inverse Simpson Index values predicted broader posttransplant TCR diversity. After transplant, recipient diversity fell while pathologically expanded clonotypes grew through day 180.

Germline-derived CDR1 and CDR2 are LGHNA and YSLEER. Losses at the gene ends were 5 bases for V and 5 bases for J; bases not matched to a gene: 8. This CDR3 spans 14 amino acids. Concerning this clone itself: Its target is unknown.

The repertoire was sequenced with immunoSEQ multiplex PCR; TCRdb's copy has only in-frame clones and lacks some. The table records several thousand clones, roughly 85% of them present only once. The TCR comes from a female patient aged 45-65 years who had an allogeneic stem cell transplant from a related donor, so the T cells may come from the graft donor. Some clones in this sample may be carry-over from other donors' samples. The sequenced sample was peripheral blood mononuclear cells, obtained 180 days after allogeneic stem cell transplant. The rearrangement uses TRBV4-3 and TRBJ2-7, with TRBD1 matching over 8 bases. The CDR3 coding sequence is TGCGCCAGCAGCTACGACAGGGGATTGGACGAGCAGTACTTC. Its protein is CASSYDRGLDEQYF.